This entry lists 29 T cell receptor beta chains sequenced from one sample in a study of T-cell reconstitution after alpha-beta-depleted transplantation in children. Researchers prepared the TCRbeta library using unique molecular identifiers, the study reports. TCRdb re-called the PCR reads through MiXCR, storing one row per CDR3 protein. The table shows roughly 500,000 distinct CDR3 sequences, with 30% to 35% occurring only once. The sequenced sample was PBMCs from the stem cell graft donor, obtained from the stem cell graft. Receptors originate from a human donor who donated a stem cell graft to a child with aplastic anemia.

The V and J genes are TRBV2 and TRBJ2-7; weak D call: TRBD2 (5 bases). Germline V gene lookup returns CDR1 SNHLY and CDR2 FYNNEI. The CDR3 is 17 amino acids. V dropped 6 bases and J dropped 4 bases, with 25 bases sitting between them. Here the CDR3 DNA reads TGTGCCAGCAGGCCCTCGAGAGGAGTGGGAGAGGGATACGAGCAGTACTTC. This translates into CASRPSRGVGEGYEQYF.

The sample holds a few counts of this clonotype. The V and J genes are TRBV6-5 and TRBJ1-3; D perhaps matches TRBD1 (6 bases). Germline values: CDR1 MNHEY, CDR2 SVGAGI. Trimming shortened V by 0 bases and J by 4 bases, and 13 bases separated the two germline ends. The CDR3 is made up of 16 amino acids. In DNA form, the CDR3 reads TGTGCCAGCAGTTACTCAGGGGGAATCACCGGAAACACCATATATTTT. It encodes CASSYSGGITGNTIYF.

The CDR3 sequence is CRGAATAVGTEAFF. CDR3 sequence (DNA): TGCAGGGGGGCGGCGACAGCTGTGGGTACTGAAGCTTTCTTT. This chain connects TRBV20-1 to TRBJ1-1; D is possibly TRBD1 (6 bases). Germline CDR1 reads DFQATT; CDR2 reads SNEGSKA (reference sequence). The CDR3 length is 14 residues.

This clonotype was observed a few times. The chain carries TRBV20-1 and TRBJ1-1, with D possibly TRBD1 on 6 matching bases. CDR1 is DFQATT, CDR2 SNEGSKA, per germline (reference sequence). The CDR3 length is 11 residues. The DNA of the CDR3 is TGCAGCCGGACAGTGAACACTGAAGCTTTCTTT. Translated, it gives CSRTVNTEAFF.

This clonotype was detected once. The rearrangement links TRBV4-3 to TRBJ2-3; 9 positions agree with TRBD2. The V gene's germline CDR1 is LGHNA and CDR2 YSLEER. CDR3 length: 16 residues. V gave up 2 bases and J gave up 1 base; unmatched junction bases: 4. The CDR3 is CASSQLAGEGTDTQYF. DNA of the CDR3: TGCGCCAGCAGCCAATTAGCGGGAGAGGGCACAGATACGCAGTATTTT.

The chain employs TRBV12-3 or TRBV12-4 and TRBJ1-1, with D maybe TRBD1 (5 bases). This CDR3 is built from 15 residues. Trimming stripped 7 bases from V and 6 bases from J, with 21 bases between. The CDR3 sequence: CASTTAGARAPEAFF. Here the CDR3 DNA reads TGTGCCAGCACCACAGCCGGGGCTCGGGCCCCTGAAGCTTTCTTT.

The rearrangement uses TRBV27 and TRBJ2-1; D perhaps matches TRBD2 (6 bases). The CDR3 sequence is 16 residues long. CDR1 and CDR2 from the germline V gene are MNHEY and SMNVEV (reference sequence). V dropped 8 bases and J dropped 2 bases, with 19 bases sitting between them. This CDR3 is CASYTPLGGTYNEQFF. The CDR3 DNA is TGTGCCAGCTACACGCCCTTGGGGGGAACCTACAATGAGCAGTTCTTC.

This sequence joins TRBV6-1 and TRBJ2-2; possibly TRBD1 or TRBD2 for D (6 bases each). Germline CDR1 reads MNHNS; CDR2 reads SASEGT. Trimming shortened V by 6 bases and J by 1 base, and 12 bases separated the two germline ends. The CDR3 is made up of 15 amino acids. The CDR3 here is CASSAGQKNTGELFF. For the CDR3, the DNA is TGTGCCAGCAGCGCGGGACAAAAGAACACCGGGGAGCTGTTTTTT.

The CDR3 bases are TGTGCCAGCAGCCCCGGGACCGTCCTAAACTACACCTTC. Its translation: CASSPGTVLNYTF. This rearrangement joins TRBV7-9 to TRBJ1-2, with a possible D match to TRBD1 (5 bases). Trimming removed 5 bases at V and 10 bases at J, with 17 bases between. The CDR3 is made up of 13 amino acids. Germline CDR1 reads SEHNR; CDR2 reads FQNEAQ (reference sequence).

There are a few counts of this clonotype. CDR3: CSAKGLAVYNEQFF. For the CDR3, the DNA is TGCAGCGCGAAGGGACTAGCTGTTTACAATGAGCAGTTCTTC. The chain joins TRBV29-1 to TRBJ2-1; 9 bases align to TRBD2. The CDR3 totals 14 residues. Germline-derived CDR1 and CDR2 are SQVTM and ANQGSEA. The V gene end was trimmed by 7 bases and the J gene end by 4 bases; junction bases not matched to a gene: 8.

This clonotype has just a few counts. This chain links TRBV4-2 with TRBJ2-5; the match to TRBD1 covers 7 bases. After removal of 2 bases from V and 5 bases from J, the junction contained 5 bases not matched to a gene. Germline CDR1 LGHNA, CDR2 YNFKEQ. CDR3 length: 14 amino acids. The CDR3 nucleotides read TGTGCCAGCAGCCAACTCACAGGGGAGGAGACCCAGTACTTC. Encoded protein: CASSQLTGEETQYF.

The rearrangement links TRBV6-5 to TRBJ1-1; weak D call: TRBD1 (5 bases). Trimming stripped 2 bases from V and 0 bases from J, with 10 bases between. This CDR3 has 15 residues. From germline, CDR1 is MNHEY and CDR2 SVGAGI. Here the CDR3 DNA reads TGTGCCAGCAGTTACGGGGGTCGGGTGAACACTGAAGCTTTCTTT. Amino acid sequence: CASSYGGRVNTEAFF.

V and J are TRBV29-1 and TRBJ2-3, with 9 bases identical to TRBD1. The CDR3 contains 15 residues. The junction had 10 bases not matched to a gene; V was cut back by 8 bases and J by 1 base. Germline V gene sequence: CDR1 SQVTM, CDR2 ANQGSEA. CDR3 nucleotides: TGCAGCTTACTACAGGGGGCAGTTGGCACAGATACGCAGTATTTT. Residues: CSLLQGAVGTDTQYF.

V is TRBV7-2 and J is TRBJ1-2, with D hard to call. The CDR3 covers 16 residues. Trimming stripped 0 bases from V and 5 bases from J, with 16 bases between. From germline, CDR1 is SGHTA and CDR2 FQGNSA. CDR3 protein: CASSLATSSLWYGYTF. The CDR3 DNA reads TGTGCCAGCAGCTTAGCCACTTCTTCCCTGTGGTATGGCTACACCTTC.

V is TRBV5-1 and J is TRBJ1-2; 7 bases agree with TRBD1. The CDR3 loop spans 15 amino acids. CDR1 is SGHRS and CDR2 is YFSETQ in the germline V gene. V shed 0 bases and J 5 bases; nucleotides not matched to a gene: 7. As DNA, the CDR3 is TGCGCCAGCAGCTTGGCAGGGGGTTCTAGATATGGCTACACCTTC. Protein: CASSLAGGSRYGYTF.

The chain has TRBV29-1 and TRBJ2-1; 7 bases match TRBD1. Germline V gene data show CDR1 as SQVTM and CDR2 as ANQGSEA. The CDR3 extends over 11 amino acids. After removal of 4 bases from V and 12 bases from J, the junction contained 6 bases not matched to a gene. The CDR3 DNA reads as TGCAGCGTTGGACAGGGTGAGGGGCAGTTCTTC. It codes for CSVGQGEGQFF.

CDR3 in DNA: TGTGCCAGCTCACCAGGGACAGGGGGAGGCTCTGAAGCTTTCTTT. Residues: CASSPGTGGGSEAFF. The rearrangement links TRBV18 to TRBJ1-1, with 11 nucleotides matching TRBD1. Per germline, CDR1 KGHSH and CDR2 LQKENI. With 2 bases clipped from V and 6 bases from J, the junction kept 5 bases outside the gene matches. The CDR3 sequence is 15 residues long.

This clonotype was recorded at least ten times. The chain links TRBV4-3 to TRBJ2-3; no firm D call. The V and J ends lost 0 bases and 4 bases respectively, with 8 bases between them. The CDR3 consists of 14 residues. From germline, CDR1 is LGHNA and CDR2 YSLEER. As DNA, the CDR3 is TGCGCCAGCAGCCAAGATTACGAGGCAGATACGCAGTATTTT. Amino acid sequence: CASSQDYEADTQYF.

This chain connects TRBV4-3 to TRBJ2-3; 11 bases agree with TRBD2. The CDR3 length is 17 residues. CDR1 and CDR2 (germline): LGHNA, YSLEER. Trimming removed 0 bases from V and 6 bases from J; junction bases left unmatched: 8. This CDR3 is CASSQEFLAGGPDTQYF. CDR3 nucleotides: TGCGCCAGCAGCCAAGAATTCTTAGCGGGAGGGCCGGATACGCAGTATTTT.

This clonotype has just a few counts. The chain employs TRBV5-8 and TRBJ2-5; 8 nucleotides match TRBD1. Germline V gives CDR1 SGHTS, CDR2 YDEGEE. The CDR3 is made up of 17 amino acids. J lost 4 bases, V lost 8 bases, and 19 bases had no gene match. The CDR3 sequence is CASHRFVVAGGRETQYF. The CDR3 DNA is TGTGCCAGTCACCGGTTTGTGGTGGCAGGGGGCAGAGAGACCCAGTACTTC.

This clonotype appeared a few times. The gene calls are TRBV7-2 and TRBJ1-2, with 9 bases aligning to TRBD1. Per germline, CDR1 SGHTA and CDR2 FQGNSA. Germline trimming cut 2 bases from V and 6 bases from J; bases unmatched to any gene: 7. The CDR3 is 15 residues long. The CDR3 DNA reads TGTGCCAGCAGCTTAATGACAGGGGGATATAATGGCTACACCTTC. Translation: CASSLMTGGYNGYTF.

V and J are TRBV12-5 and TRBJ2-7; tentative D call: TRBD2 (6 bases). CDR1 and CDR2 from the germline V gene are LGHNT and FRNRAP. The V end lost 7 bases, the J end lost 4 bases, and 14 bases lay between the germline ends. There are 13 residues in the CDR3. The CDR3 DNA sequence: TGTGCTAGTGCCTTGGGACTTGGGTACGAGCAGTACGTC. This sequence encodes CASALGLGYEQYV.

The chain has TRBV5-1 and TRBJ2-2; D remains unclear. Germline CDR1 reads SGHRS; CDR2 reads YFSETQ. V lost 0 bases, J lost 5 bases, and 8 bases lay in between. This CDR3 is 14 amino acids long. CDR3: CASSLAVVTGELFF. CDR3 nucleotides: TGCGCCAGCAGCTTGGCCGTAGTAACCGGGGAGCTGTTTTTT.

Only a few counts were recorded for this clonotype. The rearrangement joins TRBV20-1 to TRBJ1-5, with D unresolved. Germline V gives CDR1 DFQATT, CDR2 SNEGSKA (reference sequence). CDR3 length: 13 amino acids. The ends were cut back, 3 bases at V and 1 base at J, with 7 bases in the middle. The CDR3, as DNA: TGCAGTGCTAGTAGAACGAGCAATCAGCCCCAGCATTTT. This translates into CSASRTSNQPQHF.

This chain joins TRBV29-1 and TRBJ1-1; D remains unclear. CDR1 SQVTM and CDR2 ANQGSEA come from the germline V gene. The V and J ends lost 2 bases and 7 bases respectively, with 14 bases between them. This CDR3 region has 13 residues. The CDR3 spells CSVESRPLNEAFF. CDR3 in DNA: TGCAGCGTTGAAAGCCGACCACTTAATGAAGCTTTCTTT.

The V gene is TRBV5-6, the J gene TRBJ2-1; 13 nucleotides agree with TRBD2. Germline loops: CDR1 SGHDT, CDR2 YYEEEE. The CDR3 covers 20 residues. V dropped 6 bases and J dropped 2; count of bases not matched to a gene: 17. The CDR3: CASTDLFGTSGTITYNEQFF. CDR3 sequence (DNA): TGTGCCAGCACCGATCTGTTCGGGACTAGCGGGACTATAACCTACAATGAGCAGTTCTTC.

The chain carries TRBV9 and TRBJ1-5; D possibly corresponds to TRBD1 (5 bases). CDR1 is SGDLS, CDR2 YYNGEE, per germline. The CDR3 loop spans 15 amino acids. The V gene lost 2 bases and the J gene lost 7 bases, with 16 bases spanning the gap. CDR3 protein: CASSVDPSWGQPQHF. The DNA of the CDR3 is TGTGCCAGCAGCGTGGACCCTAGTTGGGGCCAGCCCCAGCATTTT. The variable domain in full, with the rest retrieved from reference TRBV9 and TRBJ1-5, is DSGVTQTPKHLITATGQRVTLRCSPRSGDLSVYWYQQSLDQGLQFLIQYYNGEERAKGNILERFSAQQFPDLHSELNLSSLELGDSALYFCASSVDPSWGQPQHFGDGTRLSIL.

The table lists this clonotype with a few counts. The rearrangement links TRBV7-9 to TRBJ1-1; D remains ambiguous. Germline V CDR1 and CDR2: SEHNR, FQNEAQ (reference sequence). The CDR3 is 13 residues long. The V end lost 3 bases, the J end lost 4 bases, and 9 bases lay between the germline ends. The CDR3 loop is CASSLEETTEAFF. As DNA, the CDR3 is TGTGCCAGCAGCTTGGAGGAAACCACTGAAGCTTTCTTT. The full variable domain, completed using reference TRBV7-9 and TRBJ1-1, is DTGVSQNPRHKITKRGQNVTFRCDPISEHNRLYWYRQTLGQGPEFLTYFQNEAQLEKSRLLSDRFSAERPKGSFSTLEIQRTEQGDSAMYLCASSLEETTEAFFGQGTRLTVV.

This clonotype was observed a few times. V and J are TRBV12-3 or TRBV12-4 and TRBJ2-2, with unresolved D. V was clipped by 8 bases and J by 8 bases, with 6 bases between them. The CDR3 runs to 10 residues. The CDR3 DNA sequence: TGTGCCAGCTCCAGGGGGGAGCTGTTTTTT. This encodes CASSRGELFF.